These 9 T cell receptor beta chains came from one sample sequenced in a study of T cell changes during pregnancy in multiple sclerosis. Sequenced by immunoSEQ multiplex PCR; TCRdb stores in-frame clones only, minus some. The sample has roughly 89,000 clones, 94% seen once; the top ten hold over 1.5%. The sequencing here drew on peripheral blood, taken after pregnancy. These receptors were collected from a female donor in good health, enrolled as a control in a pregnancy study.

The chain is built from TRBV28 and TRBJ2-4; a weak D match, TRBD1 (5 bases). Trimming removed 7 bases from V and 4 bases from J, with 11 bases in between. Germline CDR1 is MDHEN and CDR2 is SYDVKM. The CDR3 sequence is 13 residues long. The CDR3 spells CASIPDSKNIQYF. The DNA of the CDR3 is TGTGCCAGCATCCCCGACAGTAAAAACATTCAGTACTTC.

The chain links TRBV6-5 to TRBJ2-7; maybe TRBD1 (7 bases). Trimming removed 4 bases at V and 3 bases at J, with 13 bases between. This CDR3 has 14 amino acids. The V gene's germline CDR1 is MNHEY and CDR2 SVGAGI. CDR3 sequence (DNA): TGTGCCAGCAGTTTAGGTCAGGGGGGCTACGAGCAGTACTTC. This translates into CASSLGQGGYEQYF.

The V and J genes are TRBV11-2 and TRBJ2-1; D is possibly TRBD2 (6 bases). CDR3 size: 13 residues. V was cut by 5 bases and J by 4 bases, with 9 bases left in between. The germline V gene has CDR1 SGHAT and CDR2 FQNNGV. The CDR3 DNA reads TGTGCCAGCAGCCTGGCGGGGTACAATGAGCAGTTCTTC. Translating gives CASSLAGYNEQFF.

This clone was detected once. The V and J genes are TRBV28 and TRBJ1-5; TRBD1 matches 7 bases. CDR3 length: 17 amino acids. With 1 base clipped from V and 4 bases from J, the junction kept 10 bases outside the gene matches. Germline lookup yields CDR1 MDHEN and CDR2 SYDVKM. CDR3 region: CASSLSPRAGGNQPQHF. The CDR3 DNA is TGTGCCAGCAGTTTATCGCCCCGGGCAGGGGGGAATCAGCCCCAGCATTTT. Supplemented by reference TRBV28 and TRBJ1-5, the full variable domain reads DVKVTQSSRYLVKRTGEKVFLECVQDMDHENMFWYRQDPGLGLRLIYFSYDVKMKEKGDIPEGYSVSREKKERFSLILESASTNQTSMYLCASSLSPRAGGNQPQHFGDGTRLSIL.

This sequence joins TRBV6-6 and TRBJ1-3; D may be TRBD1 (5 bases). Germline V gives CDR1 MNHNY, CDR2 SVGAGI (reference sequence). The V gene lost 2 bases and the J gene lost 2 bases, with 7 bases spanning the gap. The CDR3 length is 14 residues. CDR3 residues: CASSYEGAGNTIYF. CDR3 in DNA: TGTGCCAGCAGTTACGAAGGGGCTGGAAACACCATATATTTT.

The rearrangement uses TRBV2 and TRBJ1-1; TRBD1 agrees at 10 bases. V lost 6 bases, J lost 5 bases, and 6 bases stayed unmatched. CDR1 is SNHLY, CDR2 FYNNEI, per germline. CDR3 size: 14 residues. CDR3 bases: TGTGCCAGCAGGGACAGGGGGGTAGGGACTGAAGCTTTCTTT. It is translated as CASRDRGVGTEAFF.

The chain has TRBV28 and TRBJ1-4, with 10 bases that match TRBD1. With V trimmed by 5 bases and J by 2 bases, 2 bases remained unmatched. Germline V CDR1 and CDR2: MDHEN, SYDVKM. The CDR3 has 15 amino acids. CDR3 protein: CASSPTGGTNEKLFF. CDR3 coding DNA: TGTGCCAGCAGTCCGACAGGGGGCACTAATGAAAAACTGTTTTTT.

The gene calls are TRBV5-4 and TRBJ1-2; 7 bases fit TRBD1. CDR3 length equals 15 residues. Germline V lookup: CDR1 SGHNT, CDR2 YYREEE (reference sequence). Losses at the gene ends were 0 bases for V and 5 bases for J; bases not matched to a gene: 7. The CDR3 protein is CASSLAQGGNYGYTF. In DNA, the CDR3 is TGTGCCAGCAGCTTGGCCCAGGGGGGCAATTATGGCTACACCTTC.

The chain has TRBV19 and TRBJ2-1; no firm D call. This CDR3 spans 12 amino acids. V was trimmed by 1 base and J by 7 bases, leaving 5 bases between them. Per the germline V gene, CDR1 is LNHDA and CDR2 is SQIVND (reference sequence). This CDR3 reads CASSIGNNEQFF. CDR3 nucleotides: TGTGCCAGTAGTATAGGTAATAATGAGCAGTTCTTC.